The present T cell receptor beta chain was sequenced within a study of T cell changes during pregnancy in multiple sclerosis. Per the germline V gene, CDR1 is LNHNV and CDR2 is YYDKDF (reference sequence). The CDR3 extends over 15 amino acids. The V and J ends lost 6 bases and 6 bases respectively, with 19 bases between them. TCRdb keeps only in-frame clones here, not all; method: immunoSEQ multiplex PCR. The profile shows 10,000 or so clones, 75% to 85% of them singletons. This receptor was taken from a female donor in good health, enrolled as a control in a pregnancy study. The sequencing here drew on CD8+ T cells from peripheral blood mononuclear cells, taken in the third trimester of pregnancy. V usage is TRBV15 and J usage is TRBJ2-3; D may be TRBD2 (5 bases). The CDR3 nucleotides are TGTGCCACCAGACTTTTAGGCGAGGGAATTGATACGCAGTATTTT. This codes for CATRLLGEGIDTQYF.